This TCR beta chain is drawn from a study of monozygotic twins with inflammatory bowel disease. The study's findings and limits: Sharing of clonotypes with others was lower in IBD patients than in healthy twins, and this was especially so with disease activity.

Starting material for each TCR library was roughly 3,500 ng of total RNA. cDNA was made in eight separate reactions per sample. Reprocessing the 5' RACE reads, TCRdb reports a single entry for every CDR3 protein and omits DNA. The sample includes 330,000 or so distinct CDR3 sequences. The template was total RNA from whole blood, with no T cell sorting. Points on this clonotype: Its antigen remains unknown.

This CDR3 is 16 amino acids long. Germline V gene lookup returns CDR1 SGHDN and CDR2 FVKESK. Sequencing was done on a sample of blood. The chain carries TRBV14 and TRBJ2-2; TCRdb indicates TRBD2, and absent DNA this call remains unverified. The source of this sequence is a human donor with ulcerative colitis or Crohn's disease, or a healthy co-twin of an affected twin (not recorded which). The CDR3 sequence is CASSRPGGRRAGELFF.